These 19 T cell receptor beta chains came from one sample sequenced in a study of shared clonotypes between healthy human individuals. Clones were sequenced by immunoSEQ multiplex PCR, and TCRdb holds only the in-frame ones, with some missing. The data contain a few million clones, less than 95% of them singletons. Sequencing input: naive CD4+ T cells from PBMCs. Subset in this sample: CD45RA+ positively selected. The receptors were sampled from a man aged 18 to 30 in good health. Some clones in this sample may be carry-over from other donors' samples.

This chain joins TRBV18 and TRBJ2-3; 10 bases match TRBD2. Germline trimming cut 3 bases from V and 0 bases from J; bases unmatched to any gene: 6. Looked up from germline, CDR1 is KGHSH and CDR2 is LQKENI. This CDR3 contains 17 residues. CDR3 amino acids: CASSPLVTSGSTDTQYF. CDR3 sequence (DNA): TGTGCCAGCTCACCTTTGGTGACTAGCGGGAGCACAGATACGCAGTATTTT. Filled out from reference TRBV18 and TRBJ2-3, the complete variable domain reads NAGVMQNPRHLVRRRGQEARLRCSPMKGHSHVYWYRQLPEEGLKFMVYLQKENIIDESGMPKERFSAEFPKEGPSILRIQQVVRGDSAAYFCASSPLVTSGSTDTQYFGPGTRLTVL.

This clone was found a few times. The CDR3 nucleotides are TGTGCCAGCTCACCACATACAGGGGTCGACACTGAAGCTTTCTTT. This gives the protein CASSPHTGVDTEAFF. The J gene is TRBJ1-1, the V gene TRBV18; 7 bases fit TRBD1. The V gene end was trimmed by 1 base and the J gene end by 3 bases; junction bases not matched to a gene: 5. Germline V lookup: CDR1 KGHSH, CDR2 LQKENI. This CDR3 is built from 15 residues.

As regards this clone: Within the sample, other DNA sequences also encode this same CDR3. CDR3 bases: TGCAGTGCTCCGACAGGCTATGGCTACACCTTC. Translated: CSAPTGYGYTF. The chain carries TRBV20-1 and TRBJ1-2; perhaps TRBD1 as D (6 bases). The V and J ends lost 5 bases and 4 bases respectively, with 8 bases between them. There are 11 residues in the CDR3. CDR1 is DFQATT and CDR2 is SNEGSKA in the germline V gene (reference sequence).

This clone was seen only once. V is TRBV7-8 and J is TRBJ1-6; D remains ambiguous. This CDR3 spans 14 amino acids. V was clipped by 2 bases and J by 5 bases, with 7 bases between them. Germline CDR1 and CDR2: SGHVS and FQNEAQ. The CDR3 reads CASSLSGNNSPLHF. The CDR3, as DNA: TGTGCCAGCAGCTTATCCGGGAATAATTCACCCCTCCACTTT.

J is TRBJ2-7 and V is TRBV10-1; 11 bases are a match to TRBD2. CDR1 and CDR2 from the germline V gene are WNHNN and SYGVQD (reference sequence). V shed 8 bases, J shed 3 bases, and the junction held 3 bases outside the gene matches. The CDR3 contains 13 residues. DNA for the CDR3: TGCGCCAGCGGGACTAGCGGTCGCTACGAGCAGTACTTC. Its translation is CASGTSGRYEQYF.

As regards this clone: The same CDR3 can be traced to other DNA sequences in this sample. The chain links TRBV7-9 to TRBJ1-1; D perhaps matches TRBD1 (6 bases). The CDR3 totals 13 residues. The germline V gene encodes CDR1 SEHNR and CDR2 FQNEAQ (reference sequence). The V end was cut by 5 bases, the J end by 4 bases, with 11 bases between. The CDR3 nucleotides are TGTGCCAGCAGCCAGGGGTCCAGCACTGAAGCTTTCTTT. Protein product: CASSQGSSTEAFF.

The chain carries TRBV5-1 and TRBJ2-3, with 9 positions matching TRBD2. The CDR3 covers 15 residues. The germline V gene has CDR1 SGHRS and CDR2 YFSETQ. Trimming cost V 7 bases and J 4 bases; bases outside gene matches: 10. CDR3 residues: CASRVLAGNADTQYF. DNA of the CDR3: TGCGCCAGCCGCGTTCTAGCGGGAAACGCAGATACGCAGTATTTT.

The rearrangement uses TRBV19 and TRBJ2-7, with a weak D call TRBD2 (7 bases). The ends were cut back, 3 bases at V and 5 bases at J, with 20 bases in the middle. The CDR3 contains 16 residues. The V gene's germline CDR1 is LNHDA and CDR2 SQIVND (reference sequence). The CDR3 spells CASSISFAGANNEQYF. The CDR3 bases are TGTGCCAGTAGTATCTCGTTTGCGGGGGCCAATAACGAGCAGTACTTC.

V usage is TRBV2 and J usage is TRBJ1-5; TRBD1 agrees at 7 bases. Trimming cost V 6 bases and J 3 bases; bases outside gene matches: 8. CDR3 size: 15 residues. From germline, CDR1 is SNHLY and CDR2 FYNNEI. The CDR3 is CASRPDRNLNQPQHF. CDR3 nucleotide sequence: TGTGCCAGCAGACCGGACAGGAACCTCAATCAGCCCCAGCATTTT.

The rearrangement links TRBV7-3 to TRBJ2-2; D is unclear. The germline V gene encodes CDR1 SGHTA and CDR2 FQGTGA. The germline V and J ends were trimmed by 1 base and 2 bases, with 8 bases remaining between them. This CDR3 comprises 15 residues. The CDR3 loop is CASSLNGVNTGELFF. CDR3 nucleotide sequence: TGTGCCAGCAGCTTAAACGGAGTTAACACCGGGGAGCTGTTTTTT.

The V and J genes are TRBV18 and TRBJ1-6; possibly TRBD1 for D (6 bases). Trimming shortened V by 0 bases and J by 9 bases, and 12 bases separated the two germline ends. CDR1 and CDR2 (germline): KGHSH, LQKENI. This CDR3 spans 15 amino acids. The CDR3 DNA sequence: TGTGCCAGCTCACCACCAGGGGGTAGAAGTTCACCCCTCCACTTT. It specifies CASSPPGGRSSPLHF.

The chain uses TRBV5-5 and TRBJ1-2; no clear D. Deletions cut 0 bases from V and 0 bases from J, with 6 bases between. The CDR3 length is 14 residues. Germline CDR1 and CDR2: SGHKS and YYEKEE (reference sequence). The CDR3 is CASSLDTTNYGYTF. For the CDR3, the DNA is TGTGCCAGCAGCTTGGACACCACTAACTATGGCTACACCTTC.

This clone has only one observation. This chain joins TRBV20-1 and TRBJ1-1; D is ambiguous. The germline V gene encodes CDR1 DFQATT and CDR2 SNEGSKA (reference sequence). Trimming cost V 6 bases and J 4 bases, with 9 bases left between them. The CDR3 consists of 11 residues. CDR3 amino acids: CSAEMSTEAFF. The CDR3 nucleotides read TGCAGTGCGGAAATGTCCACTGAAGCTTTCTTT.

V and J are TRBV9 and TRBJ2-2, with D possibly being TRBD1 (6 bases). The V and J ends lost 0 bases and 1 base respectively, with 16 bases between them. The CDR3 has 18 amino acids. Germline loops: CDR1 SGDLS, CDR2 YYNGEE. CDR3: CASSVGFRGRMNTGELFF. CDR3 nucleotides: TGTGCCAGCAGCGTAGGATTCAGGGGTCGAATGAACACCGGGGAGCTGTTTTTT.

The chain links TRBV6-1 to TRBJ2-4; TRBD1 agrees at 11 bases. CDR3 length equals 14 residues. Trimming at V came to 7 bases and at J to 5 bases, leaving 4 bases not matched to a gene. Germline values: CDR1 MNHNS, CDR2 SASEGT. The CDR3 protein is CASTVGQGENIQYF. The DNA for the CDR3 is TGTGCCAGCACCGTGGGACAGGGGGAAAACATTCAGTACTTC.

On this clone itself: This sample includes further DNA sequences coding for the same CDR3. The V gene is TRBV5-4, the J gene TRBJ1-5; D call uncertain. V lost 2 bases to trimming and J lost 4 bases, with 4 bases between them. Per germline, CDR1 SGHNT and CDR2 YYREEE (reference sequence). The CDR3 has 12 residues. Here the CDR3 DNA reads TGTGCCAGCAGCTTAGATAATCAGCCCCAGCATTTT. Its protein product is CASSLDNQPQHF. The full variable domain, completed using reference TRBV5-4 and TRBJ1-5, is ETGVTQSPTHLIKTRGQQVTLRCSSQSGHNTVSWYQQALGQGPQFIFQYYREEENGRGNFPPRFSGLQFPNYSSELNVNALELDDSALYLCASSLDNQPQHFGDGTRLSIL.

The chain is built from TRBV5-1 and TRBJ2-4; weak D call: TRBD2 (6 bases). V shed 2 bases and J shed 0 bases, with 18 bases lying between them. CDR3 length: 18 residues. The germline V gene has CDR1 SGHRS and CDR2 YFSETQ. The CDR3 reads CASSLIAAGTLAKNIQYF. CDR3 sequence (DNA): TGCGCCAGCAGCTTAATCGCGGCGGGAACCCTAGCCAAAAACATTCAGTACTTC. Variable domain in full (rest from reference TRBV5-1 and TRBJ2-4): KAGVTQTPRYLIKTRGQQVTLSCSPISGHRSVSWYQQTPGQGLQFLFEYFSETQRNKGNFPGRFSGRQFSNSRSEMNVSTLELGDSALYLCASSLIAAGTLAKNIQYFGAGTRLSVL.

The V and J genes are TRBV5-5 and TRBJ1-3; D unclear. Trimming pared 0 bases from V and 0 bases from J, leaving 10 bases between. Germline-derived CDR1 and CDR2 are SGHKS and YYEKEE (reference sequence). The CDR3 loop spans 16 amino acids. The CDR3 loop reads CASSLDAVFSGNTIYF. Written as DNA, the CDR3 is TGTGCCAGCAGCTTGGATGCAGTTTTCTCTGGAAACACCATATATTTT.

V and J are TRBV7-2 and TRBJ1-3; D not certain. Trimming took 1 base from V and 4 from J, leaving 11 bases between them. Germline V gene data show CDR1 as SGHTA and CDR2 as FQGNSA. CDR3 length: 15 residues. The CDR3 loop reads CASSLVASRGNTIYF. The DNA for the CDR3 is TGTGCCAGCAGCTTAGTTGCCTCGAGGGGAAACACCATATATTTT.